This T cell receptor beta chain is from a study of T cell repertoires in cytomegalovirus infection. This clonotype was detected ten times or more. TCRdb used MiXCR to reprocess the reads, holding one entry per CDR3 protein. The sample holds 680,000 or so distinct CDR3 sequences, 35% to 40% seen once. V was pared by 0 bases and J by 8 bases, with 8 bases between. Germline assignment: CDR1 SGHVS and CDR2 FNYEAQ. The CDR3 spans 13 residues. This receptor was taken from a human donor in good health (CMV status not recorded). Some clones in this sample may be carry-over from other donors' samples. Sequencing was done on a sample of PBMCs. The V call is TRBV7-6, the J call TRBJ2-1; perhaps TRBD2 as D (6 bases). CDR3 sequence reads: CASSLAGGDEQFF. In DNA form, the CDR3 reads TGTGCCAGCAGCTTAGCCGGCGGGGATGAGCAGTTCTTC. Complete variable domain (other parts from reference TRBV7-6 and TRBJ2-1): GAGVSQSPRYKVTKRGQDVALRCDPISGHVSLYWYRQALGQGPEFLTYFNYEAQQDKSGLPNDRFSAERPEGSISTLTIQRTEQRDSAMYRCASSLAGGDEQFFGPGTRLTVL.